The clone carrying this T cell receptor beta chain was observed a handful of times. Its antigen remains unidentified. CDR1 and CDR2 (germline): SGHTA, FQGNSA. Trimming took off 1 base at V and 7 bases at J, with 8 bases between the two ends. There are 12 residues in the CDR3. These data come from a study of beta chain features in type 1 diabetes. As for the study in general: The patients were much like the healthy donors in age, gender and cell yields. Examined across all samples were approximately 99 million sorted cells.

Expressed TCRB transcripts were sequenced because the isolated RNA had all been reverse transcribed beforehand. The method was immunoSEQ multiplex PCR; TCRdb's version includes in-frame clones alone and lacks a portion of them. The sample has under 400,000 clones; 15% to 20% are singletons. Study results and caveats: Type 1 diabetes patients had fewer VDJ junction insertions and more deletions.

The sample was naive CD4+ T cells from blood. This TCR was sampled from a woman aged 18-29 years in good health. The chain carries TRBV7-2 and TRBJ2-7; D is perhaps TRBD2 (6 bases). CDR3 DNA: TGTGCCAGCAGCTTAGGGACTAAAGAGCAGTACTTC. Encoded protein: CASSLGTKEQYF.